Listed here are 26 T cell receptor beta chains from one sample, sequenced in a study of T-cell reconstitution after alpha-beta-depleted transplantation in children. For TCRbeta, the library was prepared with unique molecular identifiers. TCRdb reprocessed the PCR reads with MiXCR, giving one entry per CDR3 protein. The sample yields about 610,000 distinct CDR3 sequences, about a quarter seen once. The material sequenced was PBMCs, taken before TCRalphabeta/CD19-depleted stem cell transplant. The receptor set was obtained from a boy in the first two years of life with Wiskott-Aldrich syndrome, due to receive a stem cell transplant.

The chain recombines TRBV5-1 with TRBJ2-1, with TRBD2 matching over 7 bases. There are 15 residues in the CDR3. Per the germline V gene, CDR1 is SGHRS and CDR2 is YFSETQ. Losses at the gene ends were 6 bases for V and 5 bases for J; bases not matched to a gene: 11. The CDR3 DNA reads TGCGCCAGCACACCTCGGGGGACTACTAACAATGAGCAGTTCTTC. Residues: CASTPRGTTNNEQFF. Full variable domain (outside the CDR3, taken from reference TRBV5-1 and TRBJ2-1): KAGVTQTPRYLIKTRGQQVTLSCSPISGHRSVSWYQQTPGQGLQFLFEYFSETQRNKGNFPGRFSGRQFSNSRSEMNVSTLELGDSALYLCASTPRGTTNNEQFFGPGTRLTVL.

The chain links TRBV30 to TRBJ2-2; D is undetermined. Germline CDR1 is GTSNPN and CDR2 is SVGIG (reference sequence). The CDR3 contains 12 residues. The V and J ends lost 7 bases and 4 bases respectively, with 10 bases between them. The CDR3, as DNA: TGTGCCTCCGAGGAAAGCACCGGGGAGCTGTTTTTT. This translates into CASEESTGELFF.

The J gene is TRBJ2-5, the V gene TRBV5-1, with 13 bases matching TRBD2. V lost 2 bases and J lost 2; bases outside the gene matches: 6. CDR1 SGHRS and CDR2 YFSETQ come from the germline V gene. The CDR3 consists of 17 residues. CDR3 DNA sequence: TGCGCCAGCAGCTTCCGGGGACTAGCGGGGCATCAAGAGACCCAGTACTTC. Protein: CASSFRGLAGHQETQYF.

The J gene is TRBJ1-5, the V gene TRBV20-1; a weak D match, TRBD1 (6 bases). Germline V CDR1 and CDR2: DFQATT, SNEGSKA (reference sequence). Trimming stripped 0 bases from V and 7 bases from J, with 10 bases between. There are 13 residues in the CDR3. In nucleotides, the CDR3 is TGCAGTGCTAGAGAACAGGGCAGACAGCCCCAGCATTTT. Translating it yields CSAREQGRQPQHF.

This clonotype was counted only a few times. This chain joins TRBV7-9 and TRBJ2-3; D is possibly TRBD2 (6 bases). The CDR3 totals 14 residues. V gave up 10 bases and J gave up 5 bases, with 19 bases separating them. Germline lookup yields CDR1 SEHNR and CDR2 FQNEAQ (reference sequence). CDR3 in amino acids: CATNEAGRGDTQYF. CDR3 bases: TGTGCCACCAACGAGGCGGGAAGGGGAGATACGCAGTATTTT.

V gene TRBV5-1 combines with J gene TRBJ1-1; D gene unclear. V lost 3 bases and J 5 bases, leaving 17 bases between the germline ends. CDR1 SGHRS and CDR2 YFSETQ come from the germline V gene. There are 15 residues in the CDR3. DNA for the CDR3: TGCGCCAGCAGCTATTCGCGGGGAGTGGGGACTGAAGCTTTCTTT. This sequence encodes CASSYSRGVGTEAFF.

A few counts support this clonotype. The rearrangement uses TRBV15 and TRBJ2-2; D gene uncertain. This CDR3 spans 14 amino acids. Germline CDR1 reads LNHNV; CDR2 reads YYDKDF (reference sequence). V was shortened by 5 bases and J by 5 bases, with 12 bases between the two germline ends. CDR3 sequence: CATSYLQRTGELFF. As DNA, the CDR3 is TGTGCCACCAGCTACTTACAGAGAACCGGGGAGCTGTTTTTT.

This clonotype has a handful of counts. The rearrangement uses TRBV10-3 and TRBJ2-7; no clear D. CDR3 length equals 12 residues. Germline CDR1 and CDR2: ENHRY and SYGVKD. V gave up 3 bases and J gave up 5 bases, with 8 bases separating them. For the CDR3, the DNA is TGTGCCATCAGTGAAGGGTTGCACGAGCAGTACTTC. This codes for CAISEGLHEQYF.

The J gene is TRBJ2-5, the V gene TRBV29-1, with D perhaps matching TRBD1 (5 bases). The CDR3 contains 12 residues. V shed 3 bases and J shed 9 bases, with 14 bases lying between them. Germline loops: CDR1 SQVTM, CDR2 ANQGSEA. CDR3 residues: CSVESAGWAQYF. In nucleotides, the CDR3 is TGCAGCGTTGAGTCCGCAGGGTGGGCCCAGTACTTC.

This sequence joins TRBV20-1 and TRBJ2-3; the match to TRBD2 covers 11 bases. V lost 6 bases, J lost 4 bases, and 6 bases stayed unmatched. The CDR3 consists of 14 residues. The V gene's germline CDR1 is DFQATT and CDR2 SNEGSKA (reference sequence). CDR3 residues: CSAKIAGGPDTQYF. CDR3 DNA: TGCAGTGCCAAGATAGCGGGAGGGCCAGATACGCAGTATTTT.

This clonotype was seen just once. The chain employs TRBV1 and TRBJ2-3. TRBV1 is designated a pseudogene. The CDR3 contains 12 residues. CDR3 loop: CTSRANTDTQYF. The CDR3 region has the DNA TGCACCAGCAGGGCCAACACAGATACGCAGTATTTT.

The chain carries TRBV15 and TRBJ1-3; TRBD1 is a possible D gene (6 bases). CDR3 size: 17 residues. The V and J ends lost 2 bases and 0 bases respectively, with 14 bases between them. Germline V gives CDR1 LNHNV, CDR2 YYDKDF (reference sequence). CDR3 bases: TGTGCCACCAGCAGATCAAAGGGGGTGAGCTCTGGAAACACCATATATTTT. Residues: CATSRSKGVSSGNTIYF.

V is TRBV12-3 or TRBV12-4 and J is TRBJ1-5; D is unclear. This CDR3 has 12 residues. V shed 6 bases and J shed 6 bases, with 9 bases lying between them. The CDR3 nucleotides are TGTGCCAGCAGCCCACGGAGTCAGCCCCAGCATTTT. The encoded protein is CASSPRSQPQHF.

The chain carries TRBV7-8 and TRBJ2-1; tentatively, D is TRBD2 (5 bases). Germline-derived CDR1 and CDR2 are SGHVS and FQNEAQ. The V and J ends lost 5 bases and 4 bases respectively, with 15 bases between them. The length of the CDR3 is 15 residues. CDR3 bases: TGTGCCAGCAGCACTGTAGCGCGGACGTACAATGAGCAGTTCTTC. Its protein product is CASSTVARTYNEQFF.

This clonotype was counted only a few times. The chain has TRBV9 and TRBJ2-1; TRBD1 matches 8 bases. Per the germline V gene, CDR1 is SGDLS and CDR2 is YYNGEE. The CDR3 covers 15 residues. After removal of 0 bases from V and 7 bases from J, the junction contained 6 bases not matched to a gene. CDR3 sequence reads: CASSVGGRGLNEQFF. In DNA form, the CDR3 reads TGTGCCAGCAGCGTAGGTGGCAGGGGGCTTAATGAGCAGTTCTTC.

The genes are TRBV14 and TRBJ2-5; the match to TRBD1 covers 12 bases. The germline gives CDR1 SGHDN, CDR2 FVKESK. V shed 1 base, J shed 4 bases, and the junction held 4 bases outside the gene matches. This CDR3 has 16 amino acids. The CDR3 DNA sequence: TGTGCCAGCAGCCAAGGGGACAGGGGGCGGCGAGAGACCCAGTACTTC. Amino acid sequence: CASSQGDRGRRETQYF.

This clonotype appeared a few times. The chain recombines TRBV10-3 with TRBJ2-2; the match to TRBD1 covers 9 bases. The length of the CDR3 is 14 residues. The J segment lost 6 bases and the V segment lost 6 bases, leaving 5 bases of the junction unmatched. Germline V lookup: CDR1 ENHRY, CDR2 SYGVKD. Here the CDR3 reads CAIRQGAKAGELFF. For the CDR3, the DNA is TGTGCCATCAGACAGGGGGCGAAGGCCGGGGAGCTGTTTTTT.

This clonotype was recorded a few times. J is TRBJ1-5 and V is TRBV20-1; D is unclear. The V and J ends lost 0 bases and 3 bases respectively, with 9 bases between them. The CDR3 is 14 amino acids. Germline loops: CDR1 DFQATT, CDR2 SNEGSKA (reference sequence). CDR3 amino acids: CSAREYLYNQPQHF. In DNA form, the CDR3 reads TGCAGTGCTAGAGAGTATCTATACAATCAGCCCCAGCATTTT.

This clonotype showed up just a few times. The chain carries TRBV20-1 and TRBJ2-5; 8 bases align to TRBD1. The V gene's germline CDR1 is DFQATT and CDR2 SNEGSKA (reference sequence). After removal of 5 bases from V and 0 bases from J, the junction contained 5 bases not matched to a gene. This CDR3 comprises 14 residues. The CDR3 DNA reads as TGCAGTGCTTATCAGGGGGCGTACCAAGAGACCCAGTACTTC. Amino acid sequence: CSAYQGAYQETQYF.

The gene calls are TRBV5-1 and TRBJ2-3, with D uncertain. CDR1 is SGHRS, CDR2 YFSETQ, per germline. The CDR3 consists of 16 residues. Trimming shortened V by 0 bases and J by 0 bases, and 11 bases separated the two germline ends. The CDR3 region is CASSLGVASSTDTQYF. The CDR3 coding sequence is TGCGCCAGCAGCTTGGGGGTGGCCTCTAGCACAGATACGCAGTATTTT.

CDR3 sequence reads: CASSFSSGVTDTQYF. DNA of the CDR3: TGTGCCAGCAGTTTCTCTAGCGGAGTCACAGATACGCAGTATTTT. V is TRBV12-3 or TRBV12-4 and J is TRBJ2-3; 7 bases agree with TRBD2. V trimming: 3 bases; J trimming: 2 bases; junction bases outside the gene matches: 5. There are 15 residues in the CDR3.

On this clonotype itself: Compared with germline, one end of the junction differs, possibly owing to a read error. The chain is built from TRBV7-9 and TRBJ1-2; 10 nucleotides line up with TRBD1. Per the germline V gene, CDR1 is SEHNR and CDR2 is FQNEAQ (reference sequence). This CDR3 has 16 amino acids. CDR3 DNA: TGTGTCAGCAGCCTAAGCGGACAGGGGGAAGGCTATGGCTACACCTTC. This codes for CVSSLSGQGEGYGYTF.

The gene calls are TRBV12-3 or TRBV12-4 and TRBJ2-3; TRBD2 agrees at 8 bases. Germline trimming cut 3 bases from V and 4 bases from J; bases unmatched to any gene: 6. The CDR3 contains 15 residues. The CDR3 protein is CASSFQAGAADTQYF. Here the CDR3 DNA reads TGTGCCAGCAGTTTCCAAGCGGGAGCGGCAGATACGCAGTATTTT.

V and J are TRBV12-3 or TRBV12-4 and TRBJ2-1, with D perhaps TRBD2 (6 bases). Trimming removed 7 bases from V and 10 bases from J, with 14 bases in between. The CDR3 runs to 12 residues. The CDR3 region is CASNFPGLEQFF. CDR3 nucleotide sequence: TGTGCCAGCAACTTCCCGGGACTCGAGCAGTTCTTC.

The rearrangement joins TRBV30 to TRBJ2-7; a weak D match, TRBD2 (5 bases). CDR3 length: 12 residues. Germline CDR1 reads GTSNPN; CDR2 reads SVGIG (reference sequence). V dropped 0 bases and J dropped 4 bases, with 7 bases sitting between them. The CDR3 loop is CAWSVSGYEQYF. As DNA, the CDR3 is TGTGCCTGGAGTGTCTCGGGGTACGAGCAGTACTTC. The whole variable domain, remainder taken from reference TRBV30 and TRBJ2-7, is SQTIHQWPATLVQPVGSPLSLECTVEGTSNPNLYWYRQAAGRGLQLLFYSVGIGQISSEVPQNLSASRPQDRQFILSSKKLLLSDSGFYLCAWSVSGYEQYFGPGTRLTVT.

This clonotype was recorded a few times. The chain is built from TRBV5-1 and TRBJ1-1; D not resolved. The V end lost 4 bases, the J end lost 2 bases, and 15 bases lay between the germline ends. The CDR3 sequence is 15 residues long. Looked up from germline, CDR1 is SGHRS and CDR2 is YFSETQ. The CDR3 loop reads CASSTGLAANTEAFF. The CDR3 coding sequence is TGCGCCAGCAGCACGGGCCTCGCCGCTAACACTGAAGCTTTCTTT.